The 12 T cell receptor beta chains given below trace back to one sample, sequenced in a study of beta chain features in type 1 diabetes. Study-wide results and limits: Type 1 diabetes patients showed a moderate but significant shortening of TCRB CDR3s in all four CD4+ subsets.

Expressed TCRB transcripts were sequenced, since all the RNA that had been isolated was reverse transcribed. Assay: immunoSEQ multiplex PCR; the TCRdb copy retains only in-frame clones and omits some. Among hundreds of thousands of clones listed, over 10% were seen once. These TCRs' antigens remain unknown. Sequencing was done on a sample of naive CD4+ T cells from blood. The receptors derive from a man younger than 30 with type 1 diabetes.

The chain couples TRBV18 to TRBJ2-4; D possibly matches TRBD1 or TRBD2 (5 bases each). Germline V gives CDR1 KGHSH, CDR2 LQKENI. Trimming removed 0 bases at V and 7 bases at J, with 13 bases between. This CDR3 has 15 residues. This chain's CDR3 is CASSPPRDQVNIQYF. The CDR3 DNA is TGTGCCAGCTCACCACCGAGGGACCAGGTGAACATTCAGTACTTC. The full variable domain, completed using reference TRBV18 and TRBJ2-4, is NAGVMQNPRHLVRRRGQEARLRCSPMKGHSHVYWYRQLPEEGLKFMVYLQKENIIDESGMPKERFSAEFPKEGPSILRIQQVVRGDSAAYFCASSPPRDQVNIQYFGAGTRLSVL.

This clone was found a few times. The chain employs TRBV14 and TRBJ2-3; D is unresolved. The germline gives CDR1 SGHDN, CDR2 FVKESK. V lost 4 bases and J lost 3, with 11 bases in between. CDR3 length equals 14 residues. CDR3 sequence (DNA): TGTGCCAGCAGCCCCGCCAGGATAACAGATACGCAGTATTTT. Protein: CASSPARITDTQYF.

The rearrangement joins TRBV7-8 to TRBJ1-2, with TRBD1 matching 7 bases. The V gene end was trimmed by 2 bases and the J gene end by 2 bases; junction bases not matched to a gene: 2. CDR1 SGHVS and CDR2 FQNEAQ come from the germline V gene. The CDR3 is 14 amino acids. CDR3 sequence reads: CASSLSDRNYGYTF. As DNA, the CDR3 is TGTGCCAGCAGCTTATCGGACAGGAACTATGGCTACACCTTC.

For this clone: A much more abundant neighbour one base away suggests this may be a read error. The chain links TRBV30 to TRBJ2-7; TRBD1 aligns across 9 bases. CDR3 length: 14 residues. Per the germline V gene, CDR1 is GTSNPN and CDR2 is SVGIG (reference sequence). V was pared by 2 bases and J by 2 bases, with 4 bases of the junction left unmatched. DNA of the CDR3: TGTGCCTGGAGTCCCGGGACAGGGCCCTACGAGCAGTACTTC. This sequence encodes CAWSPGTGPYEQYF.

This sequence joins TRBV13 and TRBJ2-3, with TRBD2 matching 7 bases. V was clipped by 5 bases and J by 4 bases; unmatched bases: 9. Germline lookup yields CDR1 PRHDT and CDR2 FYEKMQ (reference sequence). The CDR3 has 15 amino acids. CDR3 in amino acids: CASSPTSVAADTQYF. CDR3 DNA sequence: TGTGCCAGCAGCCCCACTAGCGTAGCTGCAGATACGCAGTATTTT.

The chain carries TRBV7-2 and TRBJ2-7, with 11 bases aligning to TRBD2. The CDR3 is 15 amino acids. Germline V gene sequence: CDR1 SGHTA, CDR2 FQGNSA. V lost 1 base and J lost 6; bases outside the gene matches: 5. The CDR3 sequence is CASSLGLAGGIEQYF. Written as DNA, the CDR3 is TGTGCCAGCAGCTTAGGGCTAGCGGGGGGCATCGAGCAGTACTTC.

The CDR3 DNA is TGTGCCAGCAGCCCAGATGGGGGGGGCAATCAGCCCCAGCATTTT. Translated, it gives CASSPDGGGNQPQHF. The chain combines TRBV6-4 with TRBJ1-5, with D possibly being TRBD1 (5 bases). The length of the CDR3 is 15 residues. Per the germline V gene, CDR1 is MRHNA and CDR2 is SNTAGT. V dropped 6 bases and J dropped 2 bases, with 14 bases sitting between them.

This clone showed up just a few times. The chain links TRBV27 to TRBJ1-2; 7 nucleotides line up with TRBD1. Germline V gives CDR1 MNHEY, CDR2 SMNVEV (reference sequence). This CDR3 region has 13 residues. J gave up 8 bases and V 2 bases, and 5 bases lay outside the gene matches. The CDR3 DNA sequence: TGTGCCAGCAGTTTAGAGGGGGCGAGAGGCTACACCTTC. Its translation: CASSLEGARGYTF.

The chain has TRBV13 and TRBJ2-2; 7 bases agree with TRBD2. The CDR3 extends over 14 amino acids. J lost 6 bases, V lost 6 bases, and 7 bases had no gene match. Germline CDR1 reads PRHDT; CDR2 reads FYEKMQ (reference sequence). The CDR3 spells CASRPAGVAGELFF. The CDR3 DNA sequence: TGTGCCAGCAGGCCTGCGGGAGTGGCCGGGGAGCTGTTTTTT.

This clone was seen more than once but under ten times. The chain combines TRBV10-3 with TRBJ2-6; the D is unclear. V was shortened by 11 bases and J by 0 bases, with 8 bases between the two germline ends. This CDR3 region has 13 residues. Germline assignment: CDR1 ENHRY and CDR2 SYGVKD. CDR3 sequence: CAAESSGANVLTF. Written as DNA, the CDR3 is TGTGCCGCCGAGAGCTCTGGGGCCAACGTCCTGACTTTC.

V is TRBV6-6 and J is TRBJ1-1; weak D call: TRBD1 (5 bases). Germline CDR1 MNHNY, CDR2 SVGAGI (reference sequence). This CDR3 is 12 amino acids long. CDR3 nucleotide sequence: TGTGGCTCGGGAGGGGATTACACTGAAGCTTTCTTT. Translating gives CGSGGDYTEAFF.

This clone was seen a handful of times. The chain is built from TRBV6-6 and TRBJ2-5; D gene unclear. The CDR3 has 11 residues. CDR1 MNHNY and CDR2 SVGAGI come from the germline V gene (reference sequence). V was pared by 8 bases and J by 1 base, with 5 bases between. The CDR3 DNA reads TGTGCCAGCGCTACCCAAGAGACCCAGTACTTC. Protein product: CASATQETQYF.